The next 20 T cell receptor beta chains were all read from a single sample in a study of T cells after yellow fever vaccination. TCRdb processed the 5' RACE reads anew with MiXCR; each CDR3 protein has one entry. In the table there are under 550,000 distinct CDR3 sequences, just over 20% of which are singletons. Specimen: PBMCs, collected approximately 20 days after the first yellow fever vaccination. These receptors were taken from a man aged 18 to 29 who received the YFV17D yellow fever vaccine.

This clonotype was found a few times. The chain joins TRBV20-1 to TRBJ1-2; D uncertain. CDR3 length: 15 amino acids. Trimming removed 0 bases from V and 5 bases from J, with 16 bases in between. CDR1 and CDR2 (germline): DFQATT, SNEGSKA (reference sequence). The CDR3 here is CSARDHRTDLYGYTF. CDR3 nucleotides: TGCAGTGCTAGAGATCATAGGACGGATCTATATGGCTACACCTTC.

This clonotype was seen a handful of times. The chain has TRBV27 and TRBJ2-7; the D call may be TRBD1 or TRBD2 (5 bases each). V gave up 3 bases and J gave up 6 bases, with 18 bases separating them. The germline V gene has CDR1 MNHEY and CDR2 SMNVEV (reference sequence). The CDR3 has 15 residues. The CDR3 loop is CASSLGVGVWGEQYF. In DNA form, the CDR3 reads TGTGCCAGCAGTTTGGGGGTCGGGGTTTGGGGCGAGCAGTACTTC.

V gene TRBV27 combines with J gene TRBJ2-5; D uncertain. CDR1 and CDR2 from the germline V gene are MNHEY and SMNVEV (reference sequence). Trimming pared 6 bases from V and 7 bases from J, leaving 3 bases between. The CDR3 loop spans 9 amino acids. CDR3 amino acids: CASRPTQYF. CDR3 in DNA: TGTGCCAGCAGACCGACCCAGTACTTC.

The chain couples TRBV4-1 to TRBJ1-6; no firm D call. Between the trimmed V and J ends, which lost 3 bases and 10 bases, there was a span of 10 bases. Germline CDR1 and CDR2: MGHRA and YSYEKL. CDR3 length equals 13 residues. CDR3 coding DNA: TGCGCCAGCAGCCACCCCCAGGAGTCACCCCTCCACTTT. Amino acid sequence: CASSHPQESPLHF.

The chain joins TRBV7-8 to TRBJ2-3; possible D gene TRBD1, 5 bases. The CDR3 consists of 17 residues. Trimming took off 1 base at V and 4 bases at J, with 18 bases between the two ends. From germline, CDR1 is SGHVS and CDR2 FQNEAQ. The CDR3 DNA is TGTGCCAGCAGCTTAGGGGTTAGGGTTGGGGCGGCAGATACGCAGTATTTT. Its protein is CASSLGVRVGAADTQYF.

The chain joins TRBV7-3 to TRBJ2-3; 11 nucleotides align to TRBD2. CDR1 and CDR2 (germline): SGHTA, FQGTGA. Losses at the gene ends were 1 base for V and 0 bases for J; bases not matched to a gene: 6. This CDR3 contains 18 residues. The CDR3 loop is CASSLISLAGASTDTQYF. DNA for the CDR3: TGTGCCAGCAGCTTAATCTCACTAGCGGGAGCTAGCACAGATACGCAGTATTTT.

Worth noting for this clonotype: One end of the junction does not line up with germline, which may come from a read error. J is TRBJ2-1 and V is TRBV29-1; D could derive from TRBD1 or TRBD2 (6 bases each). The CDR3 sequence is 12 residues long. The V gene's germline CDR1 is SQVTM and CDR2 ANQGSEA. The CDR3 here is CSVDPRGAGSNF. The CDR3 DNA reads as TGCAGCGTTGACCCAAGGGGGGCGGGCTCGAACTTC.

The genes are TRBV4-1 and TRBJ2-1; 8 nucleotides line up with TRBD2. The CDR3 contains 18 residues. V trimming: 3 bases; J trimming: 4 bases; junction bases outside the gene matches: 14. CDR1 and CDR2 (germline): MGHRA, YSYEKL. The CDR3 protein is CASSQPSRAGGPYNEQFF. The CDR3 DNA reads as TGCGCCAGCAGCCAGCCCAGCCGGGCGGGGGGCCCTTACAATGAGCAGTTCTTC.

This clonotype has only a few counts. The chain employs TRBV28 and TRBJ1-4; D unresolved. This CDR3 is built from 13 residues. Trimming pared 3 bases from V and 7 bases from J, leaving 9 bases between. Germline loops: CDR1 MDHEN, CDR2 SYDVKM. This CDR3 is CASSFLESEKLFF. CDR3 sequence (DNA): TGTGCCAGCAGTTTCTTGGAGAGTGAAAAACTGTTTTTT.

The V gene is TRBV7-9, the J gene TRBJ2-7; D may be TRBD1 (5 bases). The CDR3 totals 15 residues. Germline V gene lookup returns CDR1 SEHNR and CDR2 FQNEAQ (reference sequence). The V end was cut by 1 base, the J end by 3 bases, with 13 bases between. CDR3 residues: CASSLVGRADYEQYF. The CDR3 coding sequence is TGTGCCAGCAGCTTAGTCGGCAGGGCGGACTACGAGCAGTACTTC.

CDR3: CASSLTVGSSYNEQFF. The CDR3 bases are TGTGCCAGCAGTTTAACGGTGGGTTCCTCCTACAATGAGCAGTTCTTC. This rearrangement joins TRBV12-3 or TRBV12-4 to TRBJ2-1; no clear D. V was shortened by 2 bases and J by 0 bases, with 11 bases between the two germline ends. This CDR3 has 16 amino acids.

The chain recombines TRBV20-1 with TRBJ2-3; 9 positions agree with TRBD2. The J segment lost 6 bases and the V segment lost 1 base, leaving 8 bases of the junction unmatched. The CDR3 extends over 15 amino acids. The germline V gene has CDR1 DFQATT and CDR2 SNEGSKA (reference sequence). The CDR3 loop reads CSARVLRGGSDTQYF. The DNA of the CDR3 is TGCAGTGCTAGAGTCCTGCGGGGGGGTTCGGATACGCAGTATTTT.

In this sample, this clonotype turned up a few times. This rearrangement joins TRBV6-2 or TRBV6-3 to TRBJ2-4; possible D gene TRBD2, 6 bases. V was shortened by 6 bases and J by 0 bases, with 18 bases between the two germline ends. Germline V gene sequence: CDR1 MNHEY, CDR2 SVGEGT. This CDR3 region has 17 residues. The CDR3 spells CASSPGLIPLAKNIQYF. CDR3 bases: TGTGCCAGCAGCCCGGGACTTATCCCTCTAGCCAAAAACATTCAGTACTTC.

This clonotype has a handful of counts. V usage is TRBV7-8 and J usage is TRBJ2-3, with a possible D match to TRBD2 (6 bases). From germline, CDR1 is SGHVS and CDR2 FQNEAQ. This CDR3 has 13 amino acids. V was cut by 3 bases and J by 4 bases, with 8 bases left in between. CDR3 protein: CASSFGTADTQYF. The CDR3 bases are TGTGCCAGCAGCTTCGGGACTGCAGATACGCAGTATTTT.

The J gene is TRBJ2-3, the V gene TRBV15, with 11 bases identical to TRBD1. CDR3 size: 16 residues. Germline V lookup: CDR1 LNHNV, CDR2 YYDKDF (reference sequence). The junction had 2 bases not matched to a gene; V was cut back by 3 bases and J by 0 bases. The CDR3 region has the DNA TGTGCCACCAGCAGGGGACAGGGGGTGAGCACAGATACGCAGTATTTT. This sequence encodes CATSRGQGVSTDTQYF.

This chain uses TRBV27 with TRBJ1-1, with D tentatively TRBD1 (6 bases). Trimming stripped 8 bases from V and 2 bases from J, with 9 bases between. This CDR3 is built from 12 residues. Germline V gene lookup returns CDR1 MNHEY and CDR2 SMNVEV (reference sequence). In nucleotides, the CDR3 is TGTGCCAGCGGGGGCACTAACACTGAAGCTTTCTTT. Translation: CASGGTNTEAFF.

The sample holds a few counts of this clonotype. The chain couples TRBV9 to TRBJ1-6; 8 bases agree with TRBD1. Trimming at V came to 3 bases and at J to 7 bases, leaving 9 bases not matched to a gene. The CDR3 totals 16 residues. Germline V gene sequence: CDR1 SGDLS, CDR2 YYNGEE. The CDR3 DNA reads as TGTGCCAGCAGCGCCACGGACAGGGTATACAATTCACCCCTCCACTTT. Encoded protein: CASSATDRVYNSPLHF.

Here the CDR3 reads CASSSQYGEQFF. The CDR3 nucleotides read TGTGCCAGCAGCTCGCAGTATGGTGAGCAGTTCTTC. This chain links TRBV7-3 with TRBJ2-1; no reliable D call. Germline V gene sequence: CDR1 SGHTA, CDR2 FQGTGA. This CDR3 is 12 amino acids long. Trimming left V 4 bases short and J 9 bases short, with 10 bases between.

This rearrangement joins TRBV5-1 to TRBJ2-5, with TRBD2 matching 7 bases. The junction had 4 bases not matched to a gene; V was cut back by 4 bases and J by 1 base. The CDR3 loop spans 14 amino acids. In germline, CDR1 is SGHRS, CDR2 YFSETQ. CDR3 sequence: CASSQRLAQETQYF. In DNA, the CDR3 is TGCGCCAGCAGCCAGCGACTAGCCCAAGAGACCCAGTACTTC.

The genes are TRBV2 and TRBJ1-2, with 9 bases lining up with TRBD1. Germline V gene sequence: CDR1 SNHLY, CDR2 FYNNEI. The CDR3 runs to 13 residues. V lost 6 bases and J lost 4; bases outside the gene matches: 3. CDR3 amino acids: CASRAGQGYGYTF. In nucleotides, the CDR3 is TGTGCCAGCAGGGCGGGACAGGGCTATGGCTACACCTTC.